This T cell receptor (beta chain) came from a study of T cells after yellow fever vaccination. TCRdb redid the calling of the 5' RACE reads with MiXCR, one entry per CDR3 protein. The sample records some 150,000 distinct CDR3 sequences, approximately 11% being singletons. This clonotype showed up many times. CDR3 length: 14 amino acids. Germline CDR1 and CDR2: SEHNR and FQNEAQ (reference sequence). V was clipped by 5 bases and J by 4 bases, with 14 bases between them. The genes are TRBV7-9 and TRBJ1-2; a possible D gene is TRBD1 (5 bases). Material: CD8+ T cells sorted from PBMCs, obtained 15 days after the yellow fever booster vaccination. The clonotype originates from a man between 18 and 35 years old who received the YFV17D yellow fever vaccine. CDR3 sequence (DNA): TGTGCCAGCAGCACGTTCGACAGAGGCTATGGCTACACCTTC. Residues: CASSTFDRGYGYTF.